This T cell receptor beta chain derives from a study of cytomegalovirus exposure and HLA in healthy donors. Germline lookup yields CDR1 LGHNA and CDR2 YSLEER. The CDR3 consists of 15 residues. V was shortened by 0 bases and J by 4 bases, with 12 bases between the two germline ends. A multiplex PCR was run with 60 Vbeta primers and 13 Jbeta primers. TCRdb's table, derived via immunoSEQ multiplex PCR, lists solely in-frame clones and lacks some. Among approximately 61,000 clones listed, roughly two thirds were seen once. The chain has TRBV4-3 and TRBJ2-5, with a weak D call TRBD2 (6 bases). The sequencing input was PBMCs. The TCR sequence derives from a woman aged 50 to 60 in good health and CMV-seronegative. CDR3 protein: CASSQDRVEGETQYF. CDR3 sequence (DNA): TGCGCCAGCAGCCAAGACAGGGTGGAGGGAGAGACCCAGTACTTC.